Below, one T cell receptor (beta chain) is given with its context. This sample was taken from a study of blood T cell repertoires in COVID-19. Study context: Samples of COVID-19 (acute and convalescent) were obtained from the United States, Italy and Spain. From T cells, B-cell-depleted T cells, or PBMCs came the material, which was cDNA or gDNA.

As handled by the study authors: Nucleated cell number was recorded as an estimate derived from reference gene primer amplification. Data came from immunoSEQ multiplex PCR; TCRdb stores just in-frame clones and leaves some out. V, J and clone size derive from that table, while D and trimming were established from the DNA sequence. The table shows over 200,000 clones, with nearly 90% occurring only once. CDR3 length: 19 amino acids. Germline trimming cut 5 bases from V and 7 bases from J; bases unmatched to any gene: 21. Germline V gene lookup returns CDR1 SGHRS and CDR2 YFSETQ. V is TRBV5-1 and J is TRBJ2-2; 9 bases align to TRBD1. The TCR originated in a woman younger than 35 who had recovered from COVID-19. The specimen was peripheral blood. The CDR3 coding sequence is TGCGCCAGCAGTTGGCCCCGGGACAGGGAGTCCCCATCCATCGGGGAGCTGTTTTTT. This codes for CASSWPRDRESPSIGELFF.